What follows are 15 T cell receptor beta chains derived from one specimen sequenced in a study of T-cell reconstitution after alpha-beta-depleted transplantation in children. Unique molecular identifiers were used to barcode this TCRbeta library. TCRdb re-called the PCR reads with MiXCR, one entry per CDR3 protein. The data contain roughly 590,000 distinct CDR3 sequences, about 15% of them seen just once; the ten biggest clones take up 1.1%. The sequences come from PBMCs from the stem cell graft donor, collected from the stem cell graft. These receptors were collected from a human donor who donated a stem cell graft to a child with acute myeloid leukemia.

This clonotype was counted only a few times. The rearrangement joins TRBV4-1 to TRBJ2-1; D perhaps matches TRBD2 (5 bases). V gave up 2 bases and J gave up 8 bases, with 19 bases separating them. Germline V lookup: CDR1 MGHRA, CDR2 YSYEKL. The length of the CDR3 is 16 residues. The CDR3 here is CASSQQYTLGVDEQFF. CDR3 sequence (DNA): TGCGCCAGCAGCCAACAATATACGCTCGGGGTGGATGAGCAGTTCTTC.

This clonotype was detected many times. The CDR3 nucleotides are TGCAGCGTTTATACAGCTCGGGATACGCAGTATTTT. Protein sequence: CSVYTARDTQYF. V gene TRBV29-1 combines with J gene TRBJ2-3; D remains unclear. V lost 5 bases to trimming and J lost 6 bases, with 12 bases between them. The CDR3 runs 12 residues. CDR1 and CDR2 from the germline V gene are SQVTM and ANQGSEA.

This chain joins TRBV5-1 and TRBJ2-5; D is unresolved. V gave up 3 bases and J gave up 3 bases, with 9 bases separating them. The length of the CDR3 is 13 residues. CDR1 and CDR2 (germline): SGHRS, YFSETQ. This CDR3 is CASSWSGEETQYF. The CDR3 bases are TGCGCCAGCAGCTGGAGTGGGGAAGAGACCCAGTACTTC.

There are many counts of this clonotype. The chain carries TRBV6-1 and TRBJ2-7; D gene uncertain. V was pared by 7 bases and J by 3 bases, with 16 bases between. The germline gives CDR1 MNHNS, CDR2 SASEGT. The CDR3 runs to 14 residues. The CDR3 DNA is TGTGCCAGCACCCTGGTCAGCAGTTACTACGAGCAGTACTTC. Amino acids: CASTLVSSYYEQYF.

This clonotype appeared many times. This chain uses TRBV6-1 with TRBJ2-5; D perhaps matches TRBD2 (5 bases). Per germline, CDR1 MNHNS and CDR2 SASEGT. V shed 11 bases and J shed 5 bases, with 18 bases lying between them. The length of the CDR3 is 13 residues. CDR3 amino acids: CAATPSSGETQYF. The CDR3 nucleotides are TGTGCCGCGACCCCTAGCTCCGGGGAGACCCAGTACTTC.

This clonotype was seen only a few times. The chain is built from TRBV20-1 and TRBJ2-5, with D uncertain. Trimming stripped 3 bases from V and 4 bases from J, with 21 bases between. CDR1 and CDR2 (germline): DFQATT, SNEGSKA (reference sequence). The CDR3 sequence is 16 residues long. CDR3 sequence (DNA): TGCAGTGCTAGGAGCCATTATACGGCTTTAGGAGAGACCCAGTACTTC. Translation: CSARSHYTALGETQYF.

The chain couples TRBV10-3 to TRBJ2-7; TRBD1 agrees at 10 bases. CDR1 is ENHRY and CDR2 is SYGVKD in the germline V gene. The ends lost 5 bases at V and 6 bases at J; junction bases unmatched: 7. This CDR3 is 14 amino acids long. This CDR3 is CAISPGTGAAEQYF. CDR3 DNA: TGTGCCATCAGTCCCGGGACAGGGGCAGCCGAGCAGTACTTC.

Many counts were recorded for this clonotype. This chain links TRBV29-1 with TRBJ2-3, with 7 bases that match TRBD2. V lost 1 base, J lost 10 bases, and 5 bases stayed unmatched. Per germline, CDR1 SQVTM and CDR2 ANQGSEA. The CDR3 spans 12 residues. CDR3 protein: CSVEGLAEAQYF. DNA for the CDR3: TGCAGCGTTGAAGGACTAGCCGAGGCGCAGTATTTT.

This clonotype came up a few times. V gene TRBV7-2 combines with J gene TRBJ2-5; either TRBD1 or TRBD2 may supply D (7 bases each). This CDR3 has 16 amino acids. The germline V and J ends were trimmed by 5 bases and 0 bases, with 16 bases remaining between them. Germline V gene lookup returns CDR1 SGHTA and CDR2 FQGNSA. The CDR3 DNA reads as TGTGCCAGCAGCCAGAACCAGGGGGGGGACCAAGAGACCCAGTACTTC. As protein: CASSQNQGGDQETQYF.

The sample holds a few counts of this clonotype. The V call is TRBV24-1, the J call TRBJ2-3, with D perhaps TRBD1 (5 bases). The CDR3 contains 15 residues. Germline assignment: CDR1 KGHDR and CDR2 SFDVKD. Trimming stripped 6 bases from V and 2 bases from J, with 14 bases between. The CDR3 nucleotides are TGTGCCACCAGTTCGACAGACCTTACCACAGATACGCAGTATTTT. It is translated as CATSSTDLTTDTQYF.

This clonotype was recorded many times. This chain uses TRBV6-5 with TRBJ1-5; 7 bases are shared with TRBD1. CDR1 is MNHEY, CDR2 SVGAGI, per germline. The CDR3 spans 15 residues. The trim removed 4 bases at V and 3 bases at J, leaving 6 bases unmatched. The CDR3 loop is CASSSDRDSNQPQHF. CDR3 nucleotides: TGTGCCAGCAGTTCCGACAGGGATTCCAATCAGCCCCAGCATTTT.

This clonotype has at least ten counts. The V and J genes are TRBV7-2 and TRBJ1-2; the D gene is possibly TRBD1 (6 bases). The V and J ends lost 0 bases and 6 bases respectively, with 11 bases between them. Germline V lookup: CDR1 SGHTA, CDR2 FQGNSA. The CDR3 totals 14 residues. The CDR3, as DNA: TGTGCCAGCAGCTTAGCGGGGGCACCGGATGGCTACACCTTC. This sequence encodes CASSLAGAPDGYTF.

This clonotype has just a few counts. The V call is TRBV7-2, the J call TRBJ2-7; D gene ambiguous. Trimming shortened V by 0 bases and J by 6 bases, and 9 bases separated the two germline ends. The CDR3 covers 13 residues. The germline V gene has CDR1 SGHTA and CDR2 FQGNSA. The CDR3 reads CASSLALASEQYF. The CDR3 nucleotides read TGTGCCAGCAGCTTAGCTTTAGCTTCCGAGCAGTACTTC. Drawing the rest from reference TRBV7-2 and TRBJ2-7, the complete variable domain is GAGVSQSPSNKVTEKGKDVELRCDPISGHTALYWYRQSLGQGLEFLIYFQGNSAPDKSGLPSDRFSAERTGGSVSTLTIQRTQQEDSAVYLCASSLALASEQYFGPGTRLTVT.

The chain couples TRBV12-3 or TRBV12-4 to TRBJ1-1, with D possibly TRBD1 on 6 matching bases. CDR3 length equals 16 residues. With 1 base removed from V and 3 bases from J, the gap between germline ends came to 15 bases. The chain's CDR3 is CASSLGRQEMYTEAFF. The CDR3 DNA sequence: TGTGCCAGCAGTTTAGGCCGACAGGAAATGTACACTGAAGCTTTCTTT.

This chain links TRBV11-2 with TRBJ2-1, with D possibly being TRBD2 (5 bases). The V end lost 3 bases, the J end lost 3 bases, and 12 bases lay between the germline ends. Looked up from germline, CDR1 is SGHAT and CDR2 is FQNNGV. This CDR3 spans 15 amino acids. The CDR3: CASSFRGLSYNEQFF. CDR3 DNA: TGTGCCAGCAGCTTTCGGGGATTAAGCTACAATGAGCAGTTCTTC.